These 31 T cell receptor beta chains share one sample of origin, sequenced in a study of T-cell memory formation after mild COVID-19. TCRdb passed the 5' RACE reads through MiXCR, listing each CDR3 protein once. The sample shows about 400,000 distinct CDR3 sequences, around 24% of them seen only once. Material: PBMCs or a T cell subset sorted from them (not recorded which). The receptor source for this set is an adult woman who had mild COVID-19 (a few samples of this study predate the infection). Cell type and time point are not known.

V and J are TRBV7-2 and TRBJ1-1; tentatively, D is TRBD1 (5 bases). The CDR3 length is 16 residues. Germline-derived CDR1 and CDR2 are SGHTA and FQGNSA. V lost 3 bases and J lost 1, with 15 bases in between. The CDR3 is CASSFGAGFTNTEAFF. CDR3 in DNA: TGTGCCAGCAGCTTCGGGGCCGGGTTTACGAACACTGAAGCTTTCTTT.

This clonotype came up a few times. This chain links TRBV12-3 or TRBV12-4 with TRBJ1-2, with TRBD1 matching over 9 bases. The CDR3 runs 13 residues. V lost 5 bases to trimming and J lost 7 bases; unmatched junction nucleotides: 5. CDR3 residues: CASSTTGGSGYTF. CDR3 DNA sequence: TGTGCCAGCAGTACCACAGGGGGCAGTGGCTACACCTTC.

A few counts support this clonotype. The chain employs TRBV18 and TRBJ1-5; possibly TRBD1 for D (5 bases). The CDR3 spans 15 residues. Trimming removed 6 bases from V and 11 bases from J, with 23 bases in between. The germline CDR1 and CDR2 sequences are KGHSH and LQKENI. The CDR3 nucleotides are TGTGCCAGCTCCCAAGGCCGGGCCCCGGGGGAGTCCCAGCATTTT. Amino acids: CASSQGRAPGESQHF.

The chain employs TRBV12-3 or TRBV12-4 and TRBJ1-2; D is unclear. CDR3 size: 14 residues. The V gene lost 4 bases and the J gene lost 4 bases, with 13 bases spanning the gap. CDR3 DNA sequence: TGTGCCAGCAGTTCCATCGCCGGGATCTATGGCTACACCTTC. Translated, it gives CASSSIAGIYGYTF.

This clonotype has only a few counts. The chain has TRBV5-1 and TRBJ1-1, with a possible D match to TRBD1 (6 bases). CDR3 length: 14 amino acids. Deletions cut 4 bases from V and 6 bases from J, with 16 bases between. The germline CDR1 and CDR2 sequences are SGHRS and YFSETQ. CDR3 sequence (DNA): TGCGCCAGCAGCCCGGGACAAAATGTCGCTGAAGCTTTCTTT. This codes for CASSPGQNVAEAFF.

This clonotype was detected a few times. The V call is TRBV29-1, the J call TRBJ1-2; 9 bases line up with TRBD1. V was clipped by 3 bases and J by 6 bases; unmatched bases: 11. The CDR3 is 15 residues long. Germline CDR1 reads SQVTM; CDR2 reads ANQGSEA. The CDR3 loop is CSVEAHGTGIDGYTF. The DNA of the CDR3 is TGCAGCGTTGAGGCTCACGGGACAGGGATTGATGGCTACACCTTC.

CDR3 region: CASSLGTTSGNTGELFF. The CDR3 DNA is TGTGCCAGCAGTTTAGGGACGACTAGCGGGAACACCGGGGAGCTGTTTTTT. V usage is TRBV12-3 or TRBV12-4 and J usage is TRBJ2-2; 9 bases are a match to TRBD2. The CDR3 totals 17 residues. V gave up 1 base and J gave up 1 base; unmatched junction bases: 4.

A few counts support this clonotype. This chain links TRBV20-1 with TRBJ2-7; TRBD2 matches 10 bases. Losses at the gene ends were 6 bases for V and 2 bases for J; bases not matched to a gene: 4. The CDR3 runs to 13 residues. Germline lookup yields CDR1 DFQATT and CDR2 SNEGSKA (reference sequence). The CDR3 DNA reads as TGCAGTGCCTCCGGGACTAGCGCCTACGAGCAGTACTTC. It is translated as CSASGTSAYEQYF.

The chain uses TRBV7-2 and TRBJ2-5; 11 bases are shared with TRBD2. Germline V gene data show CDR1 as SGHTA and CDR2 as FQGNSA. J was trimmed by 13 bases and V by 4 bases; bases with no gene match: 5. The CDR3 covers 12 residues. CDR3 residues: CASSSSTSGVYF. CDR3 in DNA: TGTGCCAGCAGCTCATCGACTAGCGGGGTGTACTTC.

This clonotype was detected many times. The rearrangement joins TRBV7-6 to TRBJ2-7; 8 positions match TRBD2. Germline V gene lookup returns CDR1 SGHVS and CDR2 FNYEAQ. After removal of 0 bases from V and 2 bases from J, the junction contained 9 bases not matched to a gene. The CDR3 runs to 17 residues. The CDR3 nucleotides are TGTGCCAGCAGCTTAGCGGTCGTCGGGGGGGCTCCCTACGAGCAGTACTTC. It translates to CASSLAVVGGAPYEQYF.

This clonotype was seen a few times. The gene calls are TRBV4-1 and TRBJ1-1; 8 bases are a match to TRBD1. CDR1 and CDR2 (germline): MGHRA, YSYEKL. The CDR3 contains 18 residues. Trimming took 3 bases from V and 1 from J; bases not matched to a gene: 13. The CDR3 coding sequence is TGCGCCAGCAGCCACCTGATCGCGCAGGGGGCGCGGAACACTGAAGCTTTCTTT. The encoded protein is CASSHLIAQGARNTEAFF.

Details on this clonotype: The junction and the germline gene differ at one end; a read error may be behind it. The J gene is TRBJ2-4, the V gene TRBV20-1; no firm D call. The CDR3 is 13 amino acids. CDR1 and CDR2 (germline): DFQATT, SNEGSKA (reference sequence). The CDR3 sequence: CSARGSTAVSLIF. The CDR3 DNA follows: TGCAGTGCTAGGGGTAGTACGGCGGTCTCGCTAATATTC.

The rearrangement joins TRBV15 to TRBJ2-7, with 7 positions matching TRBD2. The CDR3 runs 14 residues. The V gene's germline CDR1 is LNHNV and CDR2 YYDKDF (reference sequence). J was trimmed by 7 bases and V by 8 bases; bases with no gene match: 14. The CDR3 region is CATRPGGGPGEQYF. Here the CDR3 DNA reads TGTGCCACCCGACCGGGAGGCGGGCCGGGAGAGCAGTACTTC. The entire variable domain, with the rest obtained from reference TRBV15 and TRBJ2-7, is as follows: DAMVIQNPRYQVTQFGKPVTLSCSQTLNHNVMYWYQQKSSQAPKLLFHYYDKDFNNEADTPDNFQSRRPNTSFCFLDIRSPGLGDTAMYLCATRPGGGPGEQYFGPGTRLTVT.

This clonotype is a singleton in its sample. The V gene is TRBV5-1, the J gene TRBJ1-4; TRBD1 aligns across 8 bases. The CDR3 extends over 15 amino acids. V lost 0 bases to trimming and J lost 8 bases; unmatched junction nucleotides: 6. The germline V gene has CDR1 SGHRS and CDR2 YFSETQ. Written as DNA, the CDR3 is TGCGCCAGCAGCTTGGGAGGACAGGGTAACGAAAAACTGTTTTTT. This codes for CASSLGGQGNEKLFF.

This clonotype was counted ten times or more. J is TRBJ2-7 and V is TRBV5-1; 7 bases are shared with TRBD1. The germline gives CDR1 SGHRS, CDR2 YFSETQ. Trimming removed 8 bases from V and 1 base from J; junction bases left unmatched: 9. The CDR3 runs 14 residues. The CDR3 here is CASSDREGSYEQYF. As DNA, the CDR3 is TGCGCCAGTAGCGACAGGGAAGGGTCCTACGAGCAGTACTTC. The complete variable domain, with remaining parts taken from reference TRBV5-1 and TRBJ2-7, reads KAGVTQTPRYLIKTRGQQVTLSCSPISGHRSVSWYQQTPGQGLQFLFEYFSETQRNKGNFPGRFSGRQFSNSRSEMNVSTLELGDSALYLCASSDREGSYEQYFGPGTRLTVT.

This clonotype was seen only a few times. V gene TRBV29-1 combines with J gene TRBJ2-3, with D perhaps TRBD1 (5 bases). Germline CDR1 reads SQVTM; CDR2 reads ANQGSEA. The CDR3 extends over 12 amino acids. Trimming took off 4 bases at V and 8 bases at J, with 13 bases between the two ends. This chain's CDR3 is CSVARAAGTQYF. The CDR3 DNA reads as TGCAGCGTTGCCAGGGCGGCCGGTACGCAGTATTTT.

The chain has TRBV6-4 and TRBJ2-1, with TRBD2 matching 10 bases. Germline V lookup: CDR1 MRHNA, CDR2 SNTAGT. V was clipped by 3 bases and J by 5 bases; unmatched bases: 4. The CDR3 spans 15 residues. The CDR3 spells CASSEERGGHNEQFF. DNA of the CDR3: TGTGCCAGCAGTGAGGAGCGGGGGGGCCACAATGAGCAGTTCTTC.

This clonotype showed up many times. The chain uses TRBV14 and TRBJ2-1; the D gene could be TRBD1 or TRBD2 (7 bases each). Germline V gene lookup returns CDR1 SGHDN and CDR2 FVKESK. Trimming left V 4 bases short and J 2 bases short, with 9 bases between. This CDR3 contains 14 residues. The CDR3 nucleotides are TGTGCCAGCAGCCCAGGGGGGGCCTACAATGAGCAGTTCTTC. As protein: CASSPGGAYNEQFF.

This clonotype has a handful of counts. The gene calls are TRBV5-6 and TRBJ2-7; TRBD2 is a possible D gene (6 bases). V lost 7 bases and J 1 base, leaving 12 bases between the germline ends. Germline V lookup: CDR1 SGHDT, CDR2 YYEEEE. The CDR3 has 13 residues. For the CDR3, the DNA is TGTGCCAGCGGGACTGCCCTATCCTACGAGCAGTACTTC. Amino acids: CASGTALSYEQYF.

This clonotype was seen a handful of times. This chain connects TRBV6-2 or TRBV6-3 to TRBJ2-3; TRBD2 matches at 10 bases. V lost 6 bases, J lost 6 bases, and 6 bases stayed unmatched. The germline V gene encodes CDR1 MNHEY and CDR2 SVGEGT. CDR3 length: 14 residues. CDR3 sequence: CASSFTSGKDTQYF. The CDR3 DNA sequence: TGTGCCAGCAGCTTCACTAGCGGGAAGGATACGCAGTATTTT.

The chain combines TRBV14 with TRBJ1-6, with TRBD1 as a possible D gene (5 bases). Deletions cut 5 bases from V and 8 bases from J, with 13 bases between. CDR1 is SGHDN and CDR2 is FVKESK in the germline V gene. This CDR3 is 14 amino acids long. CDR3 nucleotide sequence: TGTGCCAGCAGCTACGGAAAGGGGCATTCACCCCTCCACTTT. It yields the protein CASSYGKGHSPLHF.

The chain has TRBV7-9 and TRBJ2-7; no definite D call. Germline CDR1 and CDR2: SEHNR and FQNEAQ (reference sequence). The CDR3 covers 15 residues. V dropped 5 bases and J dropped 3 bases, with 17 bases sitting between them. This CDR3 reads CASSPPQHGYYEQYF. For the CDR3, the DNA is TGTGCCAGCAGCCCCCCCCAACATGGGTACTACGAGCAGTACTTC.

J is TRBJ2-1 and V is TRBV12-3 or TRBV12-4, with unresolved D. V was clipped by 5 bases and J by 14 bases, with 4 bases between them. The CDR3 contains 8 residues. Here the CDR3 reads CASSPEFF. The CDR3, as DNA: TGTGCCAGCAGTCCGGAGTTCTTC.

CDR3 DNA sequence: TGTGCCAGCAGAAAGAGGTCTCTGGGGGACACTGAAGCTTTCTTT. Encoded protein: CASRKRSLGDTEAFF. This chain links TRBV11-3 with TRBJ1-1; D might be TRBD1 (5 bases). Germline-derived CDR1 and CDR2 are SGHNT and YENEEA. Trimming took 6 bases from V and 3 from J, leaving 17 bases between them. The CDR3 contains 15 residues.

This clonotype was counted only a few times. The CDR3 spells CASSSSTGLTGELFF. CDR3 DNA sequence: TGTGCCAGCAGCTCTTCGACAGGGCTCACCGGGGAGCTGTTTTTT. This sequence joins TRBV7-9 and TRBJ2-2, with 7 bases matching TRBD1. The length of the CDR3 is 15 residues. Per germline, CDR1 SEHNR and CDR2 FQNEAQ (reference sequence). V was clipped by 4 bases and J by 4 bases; unmatched bases: 6. The full variable domain, in which reference TRBV7-9 and TRBJ2-2 provide the parts outside the CDR3, is DTGVSQNPRHKITKRGQNVTFRCDPISEHNRLYWYRQTLGQGPEFLTYFQNEAQLEKSRLLSDRFSAERPKGSFSTLEIQRTEQGDSAMYLCASSSSTGLTGELFFGEGSRLTVL.

The V gene is TRBV27, the J gene TRBJ2-7; D is possibly TRBD2 (6 bases). Germline V lookup: CDR1 MNHEY, CDR2 SMNVEV (reference sequence). V was clipped by 6 bases and J by 5 bases, with 17 bases between them. This CDR3 has 14 amino acids. The CDR3 DNA reads as TGTGCCAGCAGCTTTGTCAGCGTAGCGGACGAGCAGTACTTC. Its translation: CASSFVSVADEQYF.

CDR3 loop: CASRPDRAGANVLTF. The CDR3 DNA sequence: TGCGCCAGCAGACCCGACAGGGCTGGGGCCAACGTCCTGACTTTC. This chain links TRBV4-1 with TRBJ2-6; 7 bases agree with TRBD1. This CDR3 has 15 amino acids. Germline V gene lookup returns CDR1 MGHRA and CDR2 YSYEKL. Trimming cost V 6 bases and J 2 bases; bases outside gene matches: 4.

This clonotype has a handful of counts. The gene calls are TRBV29-1 and TRBJ2-2; 7 bases fit TRBD1. Germline V gives CDR1 SQVTM, CDR2 ANQGSEA. Losses at the gene ends were 7 bases for V and 3 bases for J; bases not matched to a gene: 11. This CDR3 is 15 amino acids long. In DNA form, the CDR3 reads TGCAGCGCCGCCGCCGGGACAGCTCACACCGGGGAGCTGTTTTTT. Translation: CSAAAGTAHTGELFF.

This clonotype was detected a few times. The CDR3 sequence: CASSLVRNTGYTF. The CDR3 DNA is TGTGCCAGCAGCTTAGTGAGGAATACGGGCTACACCTTC. The genes are TRBV7-8 and TRBJ1-2; D is unclear. Germline values: CDR1 SGHVS, CDR2 FQNEAQ. Trimming pared 1 base from V and 8 bases from J, leaving 11 bases between. This CDR3 comprises 13 residues.

The sample holds a few counts of this clonotype. The chain uses TRBV5-6 and TRBJ2-7; D ambiguous. From germline, CDR1 is SGHDT and CDR2 YYEEEE. V lost 0 bases to trimming and J lost 5 bases, with 15 bases between them. The length of the CDR3 is 15 residues. The CDR3 sequence: CASSLAGRNGNEQYF. The CDR3 DNA reads as TGTGCCAGCAGCTTGGCCGGCCGGAACGGCAACGAGCAGTACTTC.

This clonotype was counted a few times. The chain combines TRBV20-1 with TRBJ1-5; 10 bases align to TRBD1. The CDR3 has 13 amino acids. V shed 7 bases and J 8 bases; nucleotides not matched to a gene: 8. CDR1 and CDR2 from the germline V gene are DFQATT and SNEGSKA (reference sequence). This CDR3 reads CSGKGTGDKPQHF. Written as DNA, the CDR3 is TGCAGTGGAAAGGGGACAGGGGATAAGCCCCAGCATTTT.